This T cell receptor (beta chain) was identified during a study of blood T cell repertoires in COVID-19. Method: immunoSEQ multiplex PCR; TCRdb's copy keeps in-frame clones and lacks some. The sample yields about 220,000 clones, approximately 85% seen once. The length of the CDR3 is 17 residues. This clonotype originated in a woman in her 70s with COVID-19, enrolled during active disease. The sample taken for sequencing was peripheral blood. This rearrangement joins TRBV21-1 to TRBJ1-1; the table calls TRBD1, which could not be checked here. TRBV21-1 is tagged as a pseudogene. CDR3 coding DNA: TGTGCCAGCAGCACGGACAGGGCGGAATCTAAAAACACTGAAGCTTTCTTT. The encoded protein is CASSTDRAESKNTEAFF.